This TCR beta chain was observed in a study of blood T cell repertoires in COVID-19. Study details: Acute and convalescent COVID-19 samples came from the United States, Italy and Spain. Sources were T cells, B-cell-depleted T cells, or PBMCs; the material itself was cDNA or gDNA.

Trimming removed 2 bases from V and 5 bases from J; junction bases left unmatched: 8. The CDR3 extends over 16 amino acids. Germline V gene sequence: CDR1 MNHEY, CDR2 SVGAGI. As processed by the authors: For nucleated cells, counts were estimated from reference gene primer amplification. The method was immunoSEQ multiplex PCR; TCRdb's version includes in-frame clones alone and lacks a portion of them. The V and J calls and the clone size are those of that table, but D and trimming were determined from the DNA. Here the sample spans approximately 350,000 clones, around 90% being singletons. The sample consisted of peripheral blood. V gene TRBV6-5 combines with J gene TRBJ1-1; 10 bases fit TRBD1. The receptor comes from a woman aged 18-29 years who had recovered from COVID-19. The CDR3 DNA is TGTGCCAGCAGTTACCCGAGGACAGGGGGTCTTACTGAAGCTTTCTTT. Its protein product is CASSYPRTGGLTEAFF.